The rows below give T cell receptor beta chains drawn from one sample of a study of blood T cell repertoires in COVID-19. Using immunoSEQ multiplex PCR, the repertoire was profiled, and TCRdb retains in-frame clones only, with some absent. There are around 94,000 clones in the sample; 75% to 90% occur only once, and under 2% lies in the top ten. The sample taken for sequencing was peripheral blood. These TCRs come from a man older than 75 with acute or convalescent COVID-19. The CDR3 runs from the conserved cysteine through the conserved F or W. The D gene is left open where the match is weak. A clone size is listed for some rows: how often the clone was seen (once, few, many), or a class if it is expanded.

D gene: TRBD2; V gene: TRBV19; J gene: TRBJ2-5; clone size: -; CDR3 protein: CASSMAEAGGGTQYF; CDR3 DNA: TGTGCCAGTAGTATGGCGGAAGCGGGAGGGGGGACCCAGTACTTC
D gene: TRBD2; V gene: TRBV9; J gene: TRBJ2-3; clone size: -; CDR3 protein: CASSFLAGPGDTQYF; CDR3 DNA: TGTGCCAGCAGCTTCCTAGCGGGACCCGGGGATACGCAGTATTTT
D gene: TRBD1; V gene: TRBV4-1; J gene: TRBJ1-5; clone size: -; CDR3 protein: CASSQFEGAWQPQHF; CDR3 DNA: TGCGCCAGCAGCCAATTTGAGGGGGCCTGGCAGCCCCAGCATTTT
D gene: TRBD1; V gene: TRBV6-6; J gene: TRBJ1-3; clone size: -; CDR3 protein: CASTKLGQVSGNTIYF; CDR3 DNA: TGTGCCAGCACTAAGCTTGGACAGGTCTCTGGAAACACCATATATTTT
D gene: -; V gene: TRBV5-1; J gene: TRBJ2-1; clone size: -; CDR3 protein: CASRQQTYNEQFF; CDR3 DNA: TGCGCCAGCAGACAACAGACCTACAATGAGCAGTTCTTC
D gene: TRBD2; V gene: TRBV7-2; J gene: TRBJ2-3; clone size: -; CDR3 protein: CASTHEAGGPDTQYF; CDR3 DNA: TGTGCCAGCACCCATGAGGCGGGAGGGCCAGATACGCAGTATTTT
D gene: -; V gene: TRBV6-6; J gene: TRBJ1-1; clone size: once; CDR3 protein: CASSPFQGRVGTEAFF; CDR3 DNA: TGTGCCAGCAGTCCCTTCCAGGGTCGGGTGGGCACTGAAGCTTTCTTT
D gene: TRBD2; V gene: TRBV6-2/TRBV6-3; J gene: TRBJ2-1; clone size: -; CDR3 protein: CASSPRTSGDGSEQFF; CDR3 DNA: TGTGCCAGCAGTCCCAGGACTAGCGGGGATGGTAGCGAGCAGTTCTTC
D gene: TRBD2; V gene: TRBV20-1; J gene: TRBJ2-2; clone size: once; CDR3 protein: CSASSGLAGTGELFF; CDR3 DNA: TGCAGTGCTAGTAGCGGACTAGCGGGAACCGGGGAGCTGTTTTTT
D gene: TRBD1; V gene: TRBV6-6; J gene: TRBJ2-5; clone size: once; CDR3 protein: CASSWDRGSGETQYF; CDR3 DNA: TGTGCCAGCAGTTGGGACAGGGGTAGTGGGGAGACCCAGTACTTC
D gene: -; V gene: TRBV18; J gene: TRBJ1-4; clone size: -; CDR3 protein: CASSPRWAEELFF; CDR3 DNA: TGTGCCAGCTCACCACGCTGGGCCGAAGAACTGTTTTTT
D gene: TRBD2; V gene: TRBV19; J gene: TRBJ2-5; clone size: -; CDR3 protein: CARASGSVSRGKRETQYF; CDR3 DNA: TGTGCCAGAGCTAGCGGGAGTGTAAGTCGGGGGAAAAGAGAGACCCAGTACTTC
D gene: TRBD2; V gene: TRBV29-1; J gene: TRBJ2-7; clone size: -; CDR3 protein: CSVSGTSAYEQYF; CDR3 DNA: TGCAGCGTTTCCGGGACTAGCGCCTACGAGCAGTACTTC
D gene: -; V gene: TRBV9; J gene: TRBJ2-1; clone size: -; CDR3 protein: CASSVGTSNRNEQFF; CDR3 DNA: TGTGCCAGCAGCGTAGGTACTAGCAATAGGAATGAGCAGTTCTTC
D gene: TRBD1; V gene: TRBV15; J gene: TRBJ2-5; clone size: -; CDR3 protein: CATARDRGILGETQYF; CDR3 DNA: TGTGCCACCGCACGGGACAGGGGAATTCTTGGGGAGACCCAGTACTTC
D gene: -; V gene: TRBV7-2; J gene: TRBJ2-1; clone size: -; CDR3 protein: CASSQAVGKGEQFF; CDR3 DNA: TGTGCCAGCAGCCAGGCGGTCGGGAAGGGTGAGCAGTTCTTC
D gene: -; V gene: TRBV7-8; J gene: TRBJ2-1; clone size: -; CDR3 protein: CASSLTEANEQFF; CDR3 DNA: TGTGCCAGCAGCTTAACTGAGGCCAATGAGCAGTTCTTC
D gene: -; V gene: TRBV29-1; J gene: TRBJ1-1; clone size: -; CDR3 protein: CSVEPSDTEAFF; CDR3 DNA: TGCAGCGTTGAACCATCGGACACTGAAGCTTTCTTT
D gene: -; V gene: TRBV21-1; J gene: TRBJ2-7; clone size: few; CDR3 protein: CASGKTTIVAGEQYF; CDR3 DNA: TGTGCCAGCGGAAAAACGACCATTGTAGCGGGAGAGCAGTACTTC
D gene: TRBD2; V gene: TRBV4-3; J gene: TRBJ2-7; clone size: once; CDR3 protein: CASSQDLRAGVKSYEQYF; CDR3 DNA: TGCGCCAGCAGCCAAGATCTTAGGGCGGGAGTAAAGTCCTACGAGCAGTACTTC
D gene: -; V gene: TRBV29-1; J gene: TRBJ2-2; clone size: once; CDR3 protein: CSVEDLYTGELFF; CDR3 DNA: TGCAGCGTTGAAGATCTTTACACCGGGGAGCTGTTTTTT
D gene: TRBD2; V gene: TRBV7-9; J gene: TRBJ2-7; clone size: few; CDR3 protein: CASSRGTSGVYEQYF; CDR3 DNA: TGTGCCAGCAGCCGCGGGACTAGCGGGGTCTACGAGCAGTACTTC
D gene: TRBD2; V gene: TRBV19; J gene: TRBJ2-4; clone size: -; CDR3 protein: CASSSTSAGVKNIQYF; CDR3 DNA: TGTGCCAGTAGTTCCACCTCAGCGGGAGTCAAAAACATTCAGTACTTC
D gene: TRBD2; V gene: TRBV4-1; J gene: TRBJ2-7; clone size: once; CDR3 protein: CASSQESTSGTYEQYF; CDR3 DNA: TGCGCCAGCAGCCAAGAGTCGACTAGCGGGACCTACGAGCAGTACTTC
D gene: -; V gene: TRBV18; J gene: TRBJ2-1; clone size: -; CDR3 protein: CASSLQRNLINEQFF; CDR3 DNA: TGTGCCAGCTCACTCCAGCGGAACCTTATCAATGAGCAGTTCTTC
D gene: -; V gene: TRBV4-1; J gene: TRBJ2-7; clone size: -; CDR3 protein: CASSQENSYEQYF; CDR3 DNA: TGCGCCAGCAGCCAAGAAAACAGCTACGAGCAGTACTTC
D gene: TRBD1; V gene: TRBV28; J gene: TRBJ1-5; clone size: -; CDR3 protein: CASSFGGRGRSNQPQHF; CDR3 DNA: TGTGCCAGCAGTTTCGGTGGAAGGGGGCGCAGCAATCAGCCCCAGCATTTT
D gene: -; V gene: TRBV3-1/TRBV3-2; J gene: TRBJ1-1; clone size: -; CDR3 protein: CASSQGRGSNTEAFF; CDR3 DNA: TGTGCCAGCAGCCAAGGTAGGGGCTCGAACACTGAAGCTTTCTTT
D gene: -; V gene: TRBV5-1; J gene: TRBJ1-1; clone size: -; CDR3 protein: CASSLSIMNTEAFF; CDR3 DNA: TGCGCCAGCAGTTTGAGCATCATGAACACTGAAGCTTTCTTT
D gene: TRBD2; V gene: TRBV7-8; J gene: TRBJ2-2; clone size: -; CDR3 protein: CASSLSGRGVGELFF; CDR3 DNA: TGTGCCAGCAGCCTCAGCGGGAGGGGCGTCGGGGAGCTGTTTTTT
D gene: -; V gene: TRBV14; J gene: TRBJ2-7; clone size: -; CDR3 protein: CASSYSHEQYF; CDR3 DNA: TGTGCCAGCAGCTACTCACACGAGCAGTACTTC
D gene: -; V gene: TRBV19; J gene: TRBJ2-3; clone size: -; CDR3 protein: CASSPGLTHNTDTQYF; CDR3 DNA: TGTGCCAGTAGTCCCGGACTAACCCACAACACAGATACGCAGTATTTT
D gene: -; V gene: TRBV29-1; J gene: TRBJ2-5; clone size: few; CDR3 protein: CSVDTLGGWGKETQYF; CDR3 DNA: TGCAGCGTTGATACCCTGGGGGGTTGGGGGAAAGAGACCCAGTACTTC
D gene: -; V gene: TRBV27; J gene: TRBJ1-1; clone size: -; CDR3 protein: CASSLRSGWNTEAFF; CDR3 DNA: TGTGCCAGCAGTTTACGATCGGGGTGGAACACTGAAGCTTTCTTT
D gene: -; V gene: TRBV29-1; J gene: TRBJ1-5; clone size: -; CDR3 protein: CSVGGGGQPQHF; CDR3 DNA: TGCAGCGTCGGGGGTGGGGGGCAGCCCCAGCATTTT
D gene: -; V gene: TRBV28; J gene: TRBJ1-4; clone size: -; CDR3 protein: CASLGGPREKLFF; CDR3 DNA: TGTGCCAGCCTCGGGGGGCCGAGAGAAAAACTGTTTTTT
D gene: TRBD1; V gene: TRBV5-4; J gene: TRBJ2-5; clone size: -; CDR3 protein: CASSSGQGGETQYF; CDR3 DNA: TGTGCCAGCAGCTCGGGACAGGGAGGGGAGACCCAGTACTTC
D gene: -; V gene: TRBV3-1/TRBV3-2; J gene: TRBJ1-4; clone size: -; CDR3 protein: CASSQAGINEKLFF; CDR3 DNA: TGTGCCAGCAGCCAAGCAGGGATTAATGAAAAACTGTTTTTT